This is a list of T cell receptor beta chains from one sample in a study of metastatic and nonmetastatic thyroid tumors. With MiXCR, TCRdb reprocessed the PCR reads. Of 11,000 to 15,000 clones listed, just over 25% were seen once; the top ten hold 9.5% to 13%. Sequenced: tumor tissue. All receptors derive from a female donor with papillary thyroid cancer or a benign thyroid nodule (not recorded which). Some clones in this sample may be carry-over from other donors' samples. CDR3s leave out the opening cysteine and the closing phenylalanine or tryptophan.

V gene	CDR3 protein
TRBV7-9	ASILDNTEAF
TRBV4-2	ASSQAPGQGNEQF
TRBV28	ASSGAYANYGYT
TRBV20-1	SASPATTGNYGYT
TRBV5-1	ASSFVGLTGELF
TRBV11-2	ASSLQVLAGASYNEQF
TRBV6-1	ASSGNSYEQY
TRBV14	ASSLSAGLGGYT
TRBV19	ASNPTGVYGYT
TRBV11-2	ASSLGGRGSNEQF
TRBV3-1	ASSQGSGVY
TRBV11-2	ASSSTPGSAKDNEQF
TRBV13	ASSSDNYEQY
TRBV6-2/TRBV6-3	ASSYFALGTSGGSVYNEQF
TRBV7-3	ASSQGGQGHEQY
TRBV20-1	SAPDRVAGNTIY
TRBV7-2	ASSHSGSSSYNEQF
TRBV6-2/TRBV6-3	ASSSGGDNSPLH
TRBV18	ASSPPQGQETQY
TRBV20-1	SASSQLGLYNSPLH
TRBV27	ASSFLPTRYNEQF
TRBV28	ASTGTGNRYGYT
TRBV11-2	ASSISYEQY
TRBV11-2	ASSLSRGAYNEQF
TRBV28	ASSLGQSTDTQY
TRBV12-3/TRBV12-4	ASSYARVTF
TRBV5-1	ASSSDREGNSPLH
TRBV10-3	AISLDGTEAF
TRBV27	ASSLFGQGVSPLH
TRBV27	ASSLGTTGDVNEQY
TRBV5-1	ASKGGGSAGTEAF
TRBV13	ASIFGGTGMVSSGNTIY
TRBV20-1	IPSEGGMYNEQF
TRBV30	AWGSGLAGFSEQF
TRBV28	ASSLSGGVYGYT
TRBV20-1	SAIEVRVGEYEQY
TRBV5-8	ASSFGQATNSPLH
TRBV27	ASSLTRGAFYEQY
TRBV6-2/TRBV6-3	ASSSRPALNTEAF
TRBV20-1	SARDTGPGQGSFFEAF
TRBV11-1	ASSLMVSSATF
TRBV9	ASSGGGTSGERSQY
TRBV6-2/TRBV6-3	ASSYLRGQKNTGELF
TRBV24-1	ATSSAGGGIGELF
TRBV7-7	ASSPTASYEQY
TRBV27	ASSSMDSRYEQY
TRBV12-3/TRBV12-4	ASTPRGGAGSPLH
TRBV7-8	ASSFGGQTDTQY